These 20 T cell receptor beta chains originate from one sample sequenced in a study of cytomegalovirus exposure and HLA in healthy donors. The PCR made use of 60 Vbeta and 13 Jbeta primers. Method: immunoSEQ multiplex PCR; TCRdb's copy keeps in-frame clones and lacks some. Among some 120,000 clones listed, over 75% were seen once. The sample taken for sequencing was PBMCs. These receptors were collected from a woman under 30 in good health and CMV-seronegative.

The gene calls are TRBV7-9 and TRBJ1-4; no clear D. V gave up 4 bases and J gave up 8 bases, with 14 bases separating them. Germline loops: CDR1 SEHNR, CDR2 FQNEAQ (reference sequence). The CDR3 runs to 14 residues. CDR3 region: CASSSQALREKLFF. The CDR3 region has the DNA TGTGCCAGCAGCTCTCAGGCTCTACGGGAAAAACTGTTTTTT.

The chain is built from TRBV7-2 and TRBJ1-4, with 9 bases that match TRBD1. CDR1 is SGHTA, CDR2 FQGNSA, per germline. The J segment lost 8 bases and the V segment lost 6 bases, leaving 10 bases of the junction unmatched. CDR3 size: 15 residues. The CDR3 here is CASSLTGGRDEKLFF. The CDR3 nucleotides are TGTGCCAGCAGTCTAACAGGGGGCCGAGACGAAAAACTGTTTTTT.

The chain carries TRBV10-3 and TRBJ1-1; no firm D call. V was trimmed by 3 bases and J by 0 bases, leaving 17 bases between them. The V gene's germline CDR1 is ENHRY and CDR2 SYGVKD. The CDR3 is 17 amino acids. The CDR3: CAISDRDGDEVNTEAFF. The CDR3 nucleotides are TGTGCCATCAGTGACCGAGACGGCGATGAGGTGAACACTGAAGCTTTCTTT.

The CDR3 DNA follows: TGTGCCAGCAGCTTGGAGGGACAGGCGTCGAGGGGTGGCTACACCTTC. Residues: CASSLEGQASRGGYTF. The rearrangement uses TRBV5-5 and TRBJ1-2, with 8 bases that match TRBD1. The V gene's germline CDR1 is SGHKS and CDR2 YYEKEE (reference sequence). The CDR3 extends over 16 amino acids. V lost 0 bases to trimming and J lost 7 bases; unmatched junction nucleotides: 11. The full variable domain, rest sourced from reference TRBV5-5 and TRBJ1-2, is DAGVTQSPTHLIKTRGQQVTLRCSPISGHKSVSWYQQVLGQGPQFIFQYYEKEERGRGNFPDRFSARQFPNYSSELNVNALLLGDSALYLCASSLEGQASRGGYTFGSGTRLTVV.

This clone occurred once. This sequence joins TRBV4-1 and TRBJ2-3; D call uncertain. The CDR3 length is 12 residues. CDR1 and CDR2 from the germline V gene are MGHRA and YSYEKL. Trimming cost V 5 bases and J 9 bases, with 12 bases left between them. This chain's CDR3 is CASSEVGSTQYF. CDR3 in DNA: TGCGCCAGCAGCGAAGTGGGCTCGACGCAGTATTTT.

This clone was picked up a small number of times. At one end, the junction sequence differs from germline, possibly due to a read error. The chain links TRBV5-5 to TRBJ1-1; D unresolved. Per germline, CDR1 SGHKS and CDR2 YYEKEE (reference sequence). The length of the CDR3 is 11 residues. The CDR3, as DNA: TGTGCCAGCAGTTTGGCCTTTGAAGCTTTCTTT. Translated, it gives CASSLAFEAFF. The full variable domain, its missing parts supplied by reference TRBV5-5 and TRBJ1-1, is DAGVTQSPTHLIKTRGQQVTLRCSPISGHKSVSWYQQVLGQGPQFIFQYYEKEERGRGNFPDRFSARQFPNYSSELNVNALLLGDSALYLCASSLAFEAFFGQGTRLTVV.

The V call is TRBV27, the J call TRBJ1-2; 8 nucleotides line up with TRBD1. The CDR3 runs 16 residues. Germline loops: CDR1 MNHEY, CDR2 SMNVEV (reference sequence). V lost 5 bases to trimming and J lost 2 bases; unmatched junction nucleotides: 10. The CDR3 DNA reads TGTGCCAGCAGTCCAGCCCACAGGGGGTCGAACTATGGCTACACCTTC. This encodes CASSPAHRGSNYGYTF.

This clone showed up just once. The V call is TRBV2, the J call TRBJ1-1; TRBD1 aligns across 7 bases. The length of the CDR3 is 15 residues. CDR1 and CDR2 from the germline V gene are SNHLY and FYNNEI. V dropped 6 bases and J dropped 3; count of bases not matched to a gene: 10. CDR3 nucleotides: TGTGCCAGCAGAGCCTACAGGGGTGGTGACACTGAAGCTTTCTTT. Encoded protein: CASRAYRGGDTEAFF.

CDR3 sequence: CASSKGRVNTEAFF. Here the CDR3 DNA reads TGTGCCAGTAGTAAAGGGCGGGTAAACACTGAAGCTTTCTTT. The V call is TRBV19, the J call TRBJ1-1; D is ambiguous. CDR1 is LNHDA and CDR2 is SQIVND in the germline V gene (reference sequence). V was trimmed by 4 bases and J by 2 bases, leaving 11 bases between them. This CDR3 spans 14 amino acids.

The chain recombines TRBV25-1 with TRBJ1-5; a possible D gene is TRBD1 (6 bases). V was clipped by 2 bases and J by 4 bases, with 12 bases between them. Germline CDR1 reads MGHDK; CDR2 reads SYGVNS. The CDR3 extends over 15 amino acids. CDR3 in DNA: TGTGCCAGCAGTGAACCAGGGGCGGCAAATCAGCCCCAGCATTTT. It codes for CASSEPGAANQPQHF.

This clone was found a few times. The J gene is TRBJ1-2, the V gene TRBV7-9; 9 nucleotides line up with TRBD1. Germline V gene lookup returns CDR1 SEHNR and CDR2 FQNEAQ (reference sequence). J was trimmed by 7 bases and V by 4 bases; bases with no gene match: 4. This CDR3 region has 13 residues. The CDR3 loop reads CASSSQGASGYTF. CDR3 nucleotide sequence: TGTGCCAGCAGCTCACAGGGGGCCAGTGGCTACACCTTC. Drawing the rest from reference TRBV7-9 and TRBJ1-2, the complete variable domain is DTGVSQNPRHKITKRGQNVTFRCDPISEHNRLYWYRQTLGQGPEFLTYFQNEAQLEKSRLLSDRFSAERPKGSFSTLEIQRTEQGDSAMYLCASSSQGASGYTFGSGTRLTVV.

V usage is TRBV15 and J usage is TRBJ2-5; maybe TRBD2 (6 bases). This CDR3 contains 13 residues. Trimming cost V 5 bases and J 2 bases, with 9 bases left between them. Germline-derived CDR1 and CDR2 are LNHNV and YYDKDF (reference sequence). CDR3 sequence (DNA): TGTGCCACCAGCCGCGGGGCTCAAGAGACCCAGTACTTC. Translating gives CATSRGAQETQYF.

This chain connects TRBV6-8 to TRBJ2-3; 11 bases line up with TRBD2. In germline, CDR1 is MNHGY, CDR2 SAAAGT. V was clipped by 0 bases and J by 2 bases; unmatched bases: 13. The length of the CDR3 is 20 residues. The CDR3 coding sequence is TGTGCCAGCAGTTACTCGACGATAGCGGGAGGGCCCGGCCTCACAGATACGCAGTATTTT. Protein: CASSYSTIAGGPGLTDTQYF.

The chain couples TRBV27 to TRBJ1-1, with D unclear. Germline V gene lookup returns CDR1 MNHEY and CDR2 SMNVEV (reference sequence). The ends were cut back, 5 bases at V and 8 bases at J, with 18 bases in the middle. The CDR3 has 14 residues. The CDR3 coding sequence is TGTGCCAGCAGTCCCACGACAAGTTTGTGGGAAGCTTTCTTT. It yields the protein CASSPTTSLWEAFF.

This chain connects TRBV6-5 to TRBJ1-5, with TRBD1 as a possible D gene (5 bases). The CDR3 extends over 13 amino acids. Germline loops: CDR1 MNHEY, CDR2 SVGAGI. Deletions cut 8 bases from V and 3 bases from J, with 11 bases between. CDR3 DNA: TGTGCCAGCGGGAGGGGCCTCAATCAGCCCCAGCATTTT. It codes for CASGRGLNQPQHF.

The chain combines TRBV6-1 with TRBJ2-1, with D unclear. The germline V gene has CDR1 MNHNS and CDR2 SASEGT. This CDR3 is built from 15 residues. V was trimmed by 3 bases and J by 0 bases, leaving 9 bases between them. The CDR3 DNA reads TGTGCCAGCAGTGACTGGTTTAGCTCCTACAATGAGCAGTTCTTC. Its protein product is CASSDWFSSYNEQFF.

The chain has TRBV15 and TRBJ2-3; maybe TRBD2 (6 bases). With 6 bases removed from V and 1 base from J, the gap between germline ends came to 8 bases. This CDR3 spans 13 amino acids. Germline V gene lookup returns CDR1 LNHNV and CDR2 YYDKDF (reference sequence). This CDR3 reads CATRGEGTDTQYF. In DNA form, the CDR3 reads TGTGCCACCAGGGGGGAGGGCACAGATACGCAGTATTTT.

The V and J genes are TRBV11-2 and TRBJ2-1, with a weak D call TRBD1 (6 bases). CDR3 size: 13 residues. The V end lost 4 bases, the J end lost 9 bases, and 13 bases lay between the germline ends. CDR1 is SGHAT and CDR2 is FQNNGV in the germline V gene. CDR3 nucleotide sequence: TGTGCCAGCAGCTCCCAGGGGTTGAGTGAGCAGTTCTTC. It translates to CASSSQGLSEQFF.

The chain is built from TRBV7-9 and TRBJ1-5; D perhaps matches TRBD1 (5 bases). With 5 bases removed from V and 1 base from J, the gap between germline ends came to 12 bases. CDR3 length equals 15 residues. Germline CDR1 reads SEHNR; CDR2 reads FQNEAQ (reference sequence). CDR3 sequence reads: CASSPIGGSNQPQHF. The CDR3, as DNA: TGTGCCAGCAGCCCTATCGGGGGAAGCAATCAGCCCCAGCATTTT.

The gene calls are TRBV25-1 and TRBJ2-3, with D perhaps matching TRBD1 (6 bases). Germline-derived CDR1 and CDR2 are MGHDK and SYGVNS. Trimming removed 5 bases at V and 1 base at J, with 7 bases between. The CDR3 runs to 13 residues. The CDR3 nucleotides are TGTGCCAGCAGTAGACAGGGCACAGATACGCAGTATTTT. Residues: CASSRQGTDTQYF. Together with reference TRBV25-1 and TRBJ2-3, the CDR3 gives the full variable domain: EADIYQTPRYLVIGTGKKITLECSQTMGHDKMYWYQQDPGMELHLIHYSYGVNSTEKGDLSSESTVSRIRTEHFPLTLESARPSHTSQYLCASSRQGTDTQYFGPGTRLTVL.